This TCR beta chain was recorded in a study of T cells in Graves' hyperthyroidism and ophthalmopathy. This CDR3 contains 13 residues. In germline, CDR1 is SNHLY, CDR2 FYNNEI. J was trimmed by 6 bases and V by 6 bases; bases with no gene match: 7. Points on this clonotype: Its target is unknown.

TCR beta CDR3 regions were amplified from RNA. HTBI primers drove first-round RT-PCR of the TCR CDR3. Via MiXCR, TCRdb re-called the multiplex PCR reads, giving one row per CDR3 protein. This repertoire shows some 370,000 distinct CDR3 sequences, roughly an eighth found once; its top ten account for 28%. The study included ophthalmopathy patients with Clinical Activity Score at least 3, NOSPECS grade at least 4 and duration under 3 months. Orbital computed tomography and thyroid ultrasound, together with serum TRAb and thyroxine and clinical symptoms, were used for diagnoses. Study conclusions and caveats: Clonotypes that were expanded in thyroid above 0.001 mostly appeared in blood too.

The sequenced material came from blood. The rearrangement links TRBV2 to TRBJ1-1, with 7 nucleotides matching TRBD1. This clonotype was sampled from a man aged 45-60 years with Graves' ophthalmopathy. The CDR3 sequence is CASSGTVGAEAFF. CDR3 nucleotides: TGTGCCAGCAGCGGGACAGTAGGCGCTGAAGCTTTCTTT. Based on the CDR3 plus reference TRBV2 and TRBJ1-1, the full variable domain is EPEVTQTPSHQVTQMGQEVILRCVPISNHLYFYWYRQILGQKVEFLVSFYNNEISEKSEIFDDQFSVERPDGSNFTLKIRSTKLEDSAMYFCASSGTVGAEAFFGQGTRLTVV.